Following are 26 T cell receptor beta chains from one sample sequenced in a study of cytomegalovirus exposure and HLA in healthy donors. PCR involved 60 Vbeta and 13 Jbeta primers. Profiling relied on immunoSEQ multiplex PCR, and the TCRdb table lists in-frame clones only, not all of them. This table holds more than 95,000 clones, just under 75% found once. The material sequenced was PBMCs. These receptors all come from a man aged 55 to 70 in good health and CMV-seropositive.

The CDR3 nucleotides are TGCGCCAGCAGCTTGGATGGGGCTCCCGCCTACGAGCAGTACTTC. Encoded protein: CASSLDGAPAYEQYF. The chain couples TRBV5-1 to TRBJ2-7, with D maybe TRBD1 (5 bases). V gave up 0 bases and J gave up 2 bases, with 12 bases separating them. This CDR3 spans 15 amino acids. Germline loops: CDR1 SGHRS, CDR2 YFSETQ.

The V call is TRBV2, the J call TRBJ1-2; no firm D call. The CDR3 consists of 12 residues. Germline V gene sequence: CDR1 SNHLY, CDR2 FYNNEI. The V end was cut by 3 bases, the J end by 9 bases, with 11 bases between. The CDR3 coding sequence is TGTGCCAGCAGTGAGTACTACCTTCGCTACACCTTC. This translates into CASSEYYLRYTF.

V gene TRBV9 combines with J gene TRBJ1-1; D may be TRBD1 (5 bases). CDR1 is SGDLS, CDR2 YYNGEE, per germline. The CDR3 has 15 residues. With 0 bases removed from V and 1 base from J, the gap between germline ends came to 10 bases. The CDR3 nucleotides read TGTGCCAGCAGCGTAGAGGGGCAGGGGAACACTGAAGCTTTCTTT. The encoded protein is CASSVEGQGNTEAFF.

This chain joins TRBV6-1 and TRBJ1-2, with TRBD1 as a possible D gene (6 bases). This CDR3 has 17 amino acids. Germline V lookup: CDR1 MNHNS, CDR2 SASEGT. V lost 1 base and J lost 2, with 17 bases in between. The DNA for the CDR3 is TGTGCCAGCAGTGAAGTGGCTGGGGGCAGGGGAAACTATGGCTACACCTTC. Translating gives CASSEVAGGRGNYGYTF.

This clone was seen a single time. The CDR3 coding sequence is TGTGCCAGCAGTGCGGTCGACAGGGGTTCGGGGTATGGCTACACCTTC. Translated: CASSAVDRGSGYGYTF. The chain couples TRBV6-1 to TRBJ1-2; 8 bases line up with TRBD1. Trimming removed 4 bases from V and 5 bases from J; junction bases left unmatched: 12. Germline V gene lookup returns CDR1 MNHNS and CDR2 SASEGT. The CDR3 has 16 amino acids.

This clone was seen only once. The rearrangement joins TRBV19 to TRBJ2-4; a possible D gene is TRBD1 (6 bases). V lost 5 bases and J 9 bases, leaving 20 bases between the germline ends. Germline CDR1 reads LNHDA; CDR2 reads SQIVND (reference sequence). The CDR3 covers 15 residues. The CDR3 nucleotides read TGTGCCAGTAGTGTGATTCAGGGGCATGGCGGCATTCAGTACTTC. Translated, it gives CASSVIQGHGGIQYF.

The chain couples TRBV9 to TRBJ2-2; 8 nucleotides agree with TRBD2. The ends lost 4 bases at V and 5 bases at J; junction bases unmatched: 4. CDR3 length: 14 residues. The germline CDR1 and CDR2 sequences are SGDLS and YYNGEE. In DNA, the CDR3 is TGTGCCAGCAGCCCACGACTAGCGACCGGGGAGCTGTTTTTT. Translating it yields CASSPRLATGELFF.

The V and J genes are TRBV19 and TRBJ2-3; 10 nucleotides match TRBD1. This CDR3 contains 15 residues. Germline CDR1 LNHDA, CDR2 SQIVND (reference sequence). The junction had 7 bases not matched to a gene; V was cut back by 8 bases and J by 2 bases. For the CDR3, the DNA is TGTGCCAGTGGGACAGGGGATCCCTACACAGATACGCAGTATTTT. Residues: CASGTGDPYTDTQYF.

This clone occurred once. The chain carries TRBV6-5 and TRBJ1-2, with 7 bases fitting TRBD1. V trimming: 2 bases; J trimming: 11 bases; junction bases outside the gene matches: 8. Looked up from germline, CDR1 is MNHEY and CDR2 is SVGAGI. There are 13 residues in the CDR3. The CDR3 region is CASSYLDRASYTF. The CDR3 nucleotides read TGTGCCAGCAGTTACCTTGACAGGGCTTCGTACACCTTC.

This clone has more than one count but fewer than ten. The V and J genes are TRBV27 and TRBJ1-6; TRBD1 might be the D (6 bases). With 5 bases removed from V and 15 bases from J, the gap between germline ends came to 20 bases. The CDR3 runs 14 residues. Germline V lookup: CDR1 MNHEY, CDR2 SMNVEV (reference sequence). In DNA form, the CDR3 reads TGTGCCAGCAGTCCGGTTCGCCCCGACAGGCGCCTCCACTTT. This encodes CASSPVRPDRRLHF.

The chain has TRBV10-3 and TRBJ1-6; 11 nucleotides agree with TRBD1. V lost 0 bases, J lost 10 bases, and 5 bases stayed unmatched. There are 16 residues in the CDR3. In germline, CDR1 is ENHRY, CDR2 SYGVKD. This chain's CDR3 is CAISESGDRGNSPLHF. CDR3 DNA sequence: TGTGCCATCAGTGAGTCTGGGGACAGGGGGAACTCACCCCTCCACTTT.

This sequence joins TRBV18 and TRBJ1-1; no definite D call. V was shortened by 4 bases and J by 1 base, with 7 bases between the two germline ends. This CDR3 is 13 amino acids long. The V gene's germline CDR1 is KGHSH and CDR2 LQKENI. The CDR3 sequence is CASSLNWNTEAFF. The CDR3 bases are TGTGCCAGCTCACTCAACTGGAACACTGAAGCTTTCTTT.

There are a few counts of this clone. The chain links TRBV6-6 to TRBJ1-2; D is possibly TRBD1 (6 bases). The germline CDR1 and CDR2 sequences are MNHNY and SVGAGI (reference sequence). V lost 1 base and J lost 7, with 7 bases in between. This CDR3 spans 12 amino acids. The CDR3, as DNA: TGTGCCAGCAGTTACTGGACAGTTGGCTACACCTTC. The encoded protein is CASSYWTVGYTF.

This chain connects TRBV7-9 to TRBJ1-5; unclear D gene. V lost 2 bases and J lost 5, with 7 bases in between. Looked up from germline, CDR1 is SEHNR and CDR2 is FQNEAQ (reference sequence). This CDR3 contains 13 residues. CDR3 DNA sequence: TGTGCCAGCAGCTTAACGGAGTATCAGCCCCAGCATTTT. It specifies CASSLTEYQPQHF.

The chain joins TRBV30 to TRBJ2-3, with 9 bases fitting TRBD1. The CDR3 is 15 amino acids. The junction had 9 bases not matched to a gene; V was cut back by 3 bases and J by 5 bases. Germline CDR1 and CDR2: GTSNPN and SVGIG (reference sequence). The CDR3 DNA reads TGTGCCTGGAGCCGCACAGGGGGCTGGATAGATACGCAGTATTTT. This gives the protein CAWSRTGGWIDTQYF.

The sample holds a few counts of this clone. This chain links TRBV2 with TRBJ1-1; the match to TRBD1 covers 10 bases. Germline CDR1 reads SNHLY; CDR2 reads FYNNEI. Trimming at V came to 7 bases and at J to 4 bases, leaving 3 bases not matched to a gene. The CDR3 has 13 residues. For the CDR3, the DNA is TGTGCCAGCAAGGGGACAGGGGCCACTGAAGCTTTCTTT. It codes for CASKGTGATEAFF. The full variable domain, in which reference TRBV2 and TRBJ1-1 provide the parts outside the CDR3, is EPEVTQTPSHQVTQMGQEVILRCVPISNHLYFYWYRQILGQKVEFLVSFYNNEISEKSEIFDDQFSVERPDGSNFTLKIRSTKLEDSAMYFCASKGTGATEAFFGQGTRLTVV.

The count of this clone is one. This rearrangement joins TRBV6-4 to TRBJ1-1; possible D gene TRBD1, 6 bases. Germline loops: CDR1 MRHNA, CDR2 SNTAGT. CDR3 length equals 13 residues. V dropped 8 bases and J dropped 4 bases, with 14 bases sitting between them. CDR3 protein: CASSQGLGTEAFF. The CDR3 DNA reads as TGTGCCAGCTCGCAGGGGCTAGGCACTGAAGCTTTCTTT.

The CDR3 DNA sequence: TGTGCCAGCAGTGAAGTGACGGGTGAGCAGTACTTC. Translating it yields CASSEVTGEQYF. The rearrangement joins TRBV6-1 to TRBJ2-7; no definite D call. There are 12 residues in the CDR3. V was shortened by 1 base and J by 7 bases, with 8 bases between the two germline ends. CDR1 is MNHNS and CDR2 is SASEGT in the germline V gene.

The chain joins TRBV5-6 to TRBJ1-3, with 7 bases lining up with TRBD1. After removal of 5 bases from V and 0 bases from J, the junction contained 5 bases not matched to a gene. Germline-derived CDR1 and CDR2 are SGHDT and YYEEEE. The CDR3 totals 15 residues. In nucleotides, the CDR3 is TGTGCCAGCAGTCCTCACAGGGGCTCTGGAAACACCATATATTTT. This encodes CASSPHRGSGNTIYF.

The rearrangement joins TRBV15 to TRBJ1-2, with no clear D. Trimming left V 0 bases short and J 8 bases short, with 10 bases between. Looked up from germline, CDR1 is LNHNV and CDR2 is YYDKDF (reference sequence). This CDR3 spans 13 amino acids. CDR3 DNA sequence: TGTGCCACCAGCAGAGAGGGGAGCACAGGCTACACCTTC. It translates to CATSREGSTGYTF. Full variable domain (missing parts from reference TRBV15 and TRBJ1-2): DAMVIQNPRYQVTQFGKPVTLSCSQTLNHNVMYWYQQKSSQAPKLLFHYYDKDFNNEADTPDNFQSRRPNTSFCFLDIRSPGLGDTAMYLCATSREGSTGYTFGSGTRLTVV.

Of note for this clone: The junction does not match germline at one end; this may be a read error. The rearrangement uses TRBV7-7 and TRBJ2-1; 11 positions match TRBD1. The CDR3 spans 14 residues. Germline CDR1 and CDR2: SSHAT and FNYEAQ (reference sequence). The CDR3 bases are TGTGCTAGCAGCTCCGGACAGGGGGCTAATGAGCAGTTCTTC. The encoded protein is CASSSGQGANEQFF.

The chain links TRBV5-1 to TRBJ2-1, with D possibly matching TRBD1 (6 bases). V gave up 0 bases and J gave up 6 bases, with 13 bases separating them. The germline V gene has CDR1 SGHRS and CDR2 YFSETQ. The CDR3 consists of 15 residues. CDR3 region: CASSLDSGESNEQFF. The CDR3 nucleotides are TGCGCCAGCAGCTTGGATTCAGGGGAGTCCAATGAGCAGTTCTTC.

The count of this clone is one. The V call is TRBV29-1, the J call TRBJ1-5, with D tentatively TRBD1 (6 bases). The CDR3 contains 13 residues. The V and J ends lost 4 bases and 4 bases respectively, with 11 bases between them. Germline loops: CDR1 SQVTM, CDR2 ANQGSEA. CDR3 sequence reads: CSVVSQGNQPQHF. The CDR3 coding sequence is TGCAGCGTTGTCTCCCAGGGGAATCAGCCCCAGCATTTT.

This chain joins TRBV4-1 and TRBJ2-4; unclear D gene. V lost 0 bases and J 3 bases, leaving 9 bases between the germline ends. Germline V gene lookup returns CDR1 MGHRA and CDR2 YSYEKL. CDR3 length: 15 residues. The CDR3 sequence is CASSQDTVGKNIQYF. CDR3 DNA: TGCGCCAGCAGCCAAGATACAGTGGGCAAAAACATTCAGTACTTC.

V gene TRBV28 combines with J gene TRBJ1-5; 10 bases align to TRBD1. There are 14 residues in the CDR3. V was clipped by 7 bases and J by 5 bases; unmatched bases: 5. Germline V CDR1 and CDR2: MDHEN, SYDVKM. CDR3 sequence reads: CASIQGQGHQPQHF. For the CDR3, the DNA is TGTGCCAGCATCCAGGGACAGGGGCATCAGCCCCAGCATTTT.

In its sample, this clone was seen a few times. The rearrangement links TRBV10-3 to TRBJ1-3, with 8 positions matching TRBD1. With V trimmed by 4 bases and J by 8 bases, 22 bases remained unmatched. Germline CDR1 and CDR2: ENHRY and SYGVKD. The CDR3 is 19 residues long. DNA for the CDR3: TGTGCCATCAGTGGTACAGGGGGGGCTTTGTTATCTGGTGGGGACACCATATATTTT. The encoded protein is CAISGTGGALLSGGDTIYF.